The present T cell receptor delta chain was sequenced within a study of gamma-delta chains in newborns, infants, children. Whole-study context: Polyclonal expansion of innate γδ T cells after birth follows microbial exposure.

The germline gives CDR1 GEAIGNYY, CDR2 EKD. After removal of 3 bases from V and 4 bases from J, the junction contained 25 bases not matched to a gene. The length of the CDR3 is 20 residues. TCRdb re-called the reads through CATT. The sample consists of a few thousand delta-chain clones, 13% to 15% of them appearing once. Sample share makes this clone medium-sized. This clonotype originated in a child who was a newborn, infant or young child, either healthy, febrile or measles-vaccinated (not recorded which). Material: blood, obtained at baseline. This chain links TRDV2 with TRDJ1; 7 bases fit TRDD3. The CDR3 here is CACDPVGQTGDPLRNDKLIF. The CDR3 DNA reads as TGTGCCTGTGACCCTGTTGGGCAAACTGGGGATCCCTTGAGAAACGATAAACTCATCTTT.